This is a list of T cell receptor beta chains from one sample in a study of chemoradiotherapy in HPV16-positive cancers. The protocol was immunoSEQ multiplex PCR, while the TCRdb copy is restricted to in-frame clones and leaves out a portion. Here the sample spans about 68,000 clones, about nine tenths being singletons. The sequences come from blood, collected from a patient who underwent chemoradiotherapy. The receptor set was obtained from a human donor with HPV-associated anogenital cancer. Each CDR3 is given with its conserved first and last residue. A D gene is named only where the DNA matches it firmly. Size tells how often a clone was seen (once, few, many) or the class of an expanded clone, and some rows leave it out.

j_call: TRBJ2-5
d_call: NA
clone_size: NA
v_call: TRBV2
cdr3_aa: CASIRQLQETQYF
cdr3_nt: TGTGCCAGCATTCGACAGTTGCAAGAGACCCAGTACTTC

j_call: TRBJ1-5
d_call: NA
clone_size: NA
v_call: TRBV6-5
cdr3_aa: CASSPLGAGGQPQHF
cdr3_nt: TGTGCCAGCAGTCCCCTGGGGGCCGGGGGTCAGCCCCAGCATTTT

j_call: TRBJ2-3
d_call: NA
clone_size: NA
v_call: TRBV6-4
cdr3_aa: CASSSGLAGPDTQYF
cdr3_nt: TGTGCCAGCAGTTCGGGGTTGGCGGGCCCAGATACGCAGTATTTT

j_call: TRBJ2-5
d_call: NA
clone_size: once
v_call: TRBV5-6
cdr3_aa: CASSFGVREETQYF
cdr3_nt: TGTGCCAGCAGCTTTGGTGTCAGGGAAGAGACCCAGTACTTC

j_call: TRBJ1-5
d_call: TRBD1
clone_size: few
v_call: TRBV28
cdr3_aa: CASSQWDSSNQPQHF
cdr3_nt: TGTGCCAGCTCCCAGTGGGACAGCAGCAATCAGCCCCAGCATTTT

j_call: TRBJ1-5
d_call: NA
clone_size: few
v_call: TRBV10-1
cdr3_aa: CASSEQIDQPQHF
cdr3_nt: TGCGCCAGCAGTGAGCAAATCGATCAGCCCCAGCATTTT

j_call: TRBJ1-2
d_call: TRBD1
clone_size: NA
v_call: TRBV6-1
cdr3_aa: CASSGGEGQEGYTF
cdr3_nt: TGTGCCAGCAGTGGAGGTGAGGGACAGGAGGGCTACACCTTC

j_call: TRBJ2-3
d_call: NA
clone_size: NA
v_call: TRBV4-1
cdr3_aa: CASSQEGGRTDTQYF
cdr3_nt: TGCGCCAGCAGCCAAGAAGGAGGCCGCACAGATACGCAGTATTTT

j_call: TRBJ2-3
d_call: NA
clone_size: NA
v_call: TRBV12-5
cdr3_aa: CASGPRAGTDTQYF
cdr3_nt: TGTGCTAGTGGTCCGAGAGCCGGCACAGATACGCAGTATTTT

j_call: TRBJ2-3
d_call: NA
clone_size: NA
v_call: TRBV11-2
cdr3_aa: CASSLGAGGGTDTQYF
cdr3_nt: TGTGCCAGCAGCTTAGGGGCCGGGGGTGGCACAGATACGCAGTATTTT

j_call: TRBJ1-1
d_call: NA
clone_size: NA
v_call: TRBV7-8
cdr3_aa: CASSLERGVTAFF
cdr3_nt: TGTGCCAGCAGCTTAGAAAGAGGGGTAACAGCTTTCTTT